The rows below give T cell receptor beta chains drawn from one sample of a study of blood T cell repertoires in COVID-19. Produced via immunoSEQ multiplex PCR; TCRdb's table is partial and in-frame only. Among around 160,000 clones listed, 70% to 90% were seen once. The source material was PBMCs or T cells enriched from blood (not recorded which). These receptors came from a man aged 40-50 years who had recovered from COVID-19. Both conserved end residues are part of each CDR3. D genes are given only for firm matches. Size is stated for part of the rows, as once, few or many counts, or as a class when the clone is expanded.

j_gene,d_gene,abundance,v_gene,CDR3nt,CDR3aa
TRBJ2-1,TRBD2,.,TRBV10-3,TGTGCCATCAGTGAGTCAGGCGGGGGAAATTACAATGAGCAGTTCTTC,CAISESGGGNYNEQFF
TRBJ2-2,.,.,TRBV12-5,TGTGCTAGTGCGTTTCTAGAGGGGGAGCTGTTTTTT,CASAFLEGELFF
TRBJ1-2,TRBD1,.,TRBV30,TGTGCCTGGAGTGTTGGCAGGGGGCAATTTAACTATGGCTACACCTTC,CAWSVGRGQFNYGYTF
TRBJ1-1,TRBD1,.,TRBV2,TGTGCCAGCAGCAGGACAGGCGGCCCTGAAGCTTTCTTT,CASSRTGGPEAFF
TRBJ1-1,.,.,TRBV2,TGTGCCAGCAGTGCCTTCCACAGGGCTCGGATGAACACTGAAGCTTTCTTT,CASSAFHRARMNTEAFF
TRBJ1-2,.,.,TRBV21-1,TGTGCCAGTCTACTGGGAGGGTTGGGTCTCACTTATGGCTACACCTTC,CASLLGGLGLTYGYTF
TRBJ1-4,.,.,TRBV9,TGTGCCAGCAGCGCCGGGATGGGGGCCGCAGAAAAACTGTTTTTT,CASSAGMGAAEKLFF
TRBJ2-3,TRBD1,few,TRBV7-8,TGTGCCAGCAGCTTTCAGGGGGCTCGCACAGATACGCAGTATTTT,CASSFQGARTDTQYF
TRBJ2-5,TRBD2,once,TRBV6-5,TGTGCCAGCAGTTACCAGAGATCTAGCGGGGGGGAGACCCAGTACTTC,CASSYQRSSGGETQYF
TRBJ2-5,.,.,TRBV15,TGTGCCACCAGCAGAGATCGGGGACTGGCAACGGCCCAGTACTTC,CATSRDRGLATAQYF
TRBJ2-1,.,few,TRBV10-3,TGTGCCACCCACGGGCCGGGTCAGGGCGCAAGGTTCTTC,CATHGPGQGARFF
TRBJ2-5,.,once,TRBV2,TGTGCCAGCGACAGGTCGACGGCCCTAGAGACCCAGTACTTC,CASDRSTALETQYF
TRBJ2-7,.,.,TRBV30,TGTGCCTGGAGCCCCGGGGGAATCAGCGAGCAGTACTTC,CAWSPGGISEQYF
TRBJ2-5,TRBD2,.,TRBV6-5,TGTGCCAGCATGATGGGTAGCGGGGGCGAGACCCAGTACTTC,CASMMGSGGETQYF
TRBJ2-5,TRBD1,.,TRBV5-4,TGTGCCAGCAGCTTGGGTACCCGGACAGGGGAAGAGACCCAGTACTTC,CASSLGTRTGEETQYF
TRBJ1-5,TRBD1,.,TRBV2,TGTGCCAGCAGGGTCACAGGGGTAAATCAGCCCCAGCATTTT,CASRVTGVNQPQHF
TRBJ1-2,TRBD1,.,TRBV25-1,TGTGCCAGCAGTAGACAGGGGCACTATGGCTACACCTTC,CASSRQGHYGYTF
TRBJ1-1,.,.,TRBV2,TGTGCCAGCTCGGCGGGAGGGACTGAAGCTTTCTTT,CASSAGGTEAFF
TRBJ1-3,TRBD1,.,TRBV5-1,TGCGCCAGCAGCTTGCAGGGGGCAGGGGAAGGAAACACCATATATTTT,CASSLQGAGEGNTIYF
TRBJ1-3,.,.,TRBV3-1/TRBV3-2,TGTGCCAGCAGCCAAGTCTTGGGAAACACCATATATTTT,CASSQVLGNTIYF
TRBJ1-1,.,.,TRBV7-9,TGTGCCAGCAGCTCCGGCGGGGGGACTGAAGCTTTCTTT,CASSSGGGTEAFF
TRBJ1-1,TRBD1,.,TRBV11-2,TGTGCCAGCAGCTGGCGGACAGGGGCCGCTGAAGCTTTCTTT,CASSWRTGAAEAFF
TRBJ2-1,.,.,TRBV18,TGTGCCAGCTCCCGGACACTGATCAATGAGCAGTTCTTC,CASSRTLINEQFF
TRBJ2-5,.,.,TRBV29-1,TGCAGCGTTGTCGGAGGATTGACGGAGACCCAGTACTTC,CSVVGGLTETQYF
TRBJ2-2,TRBD2,.,TRBV11-3,TGTGCCAGCAGCTTAGACCCTAGCGGGGGGGGATTCCGCACCGGGGAGCTGTTTTTT,CASSLDPSGGGFRTGELFF
TRBJ1-1,.,few,TRBV7-8,TGTGCCAGCAGCTTACCCGGGACCCAAGGCGGGGGCACTGAAGCTTTCTTT,CASSLPGTQGGGTEAFF
TRBJ2-5,.,.,TRBV30,TGTGCCTGGAGTTTAGGGGGCCAAGAGACCCAGTACTTC,CAWSLGGQETQYF
TRBJ2-2,TRBD2,.,TRBV27,TGTGCCAGCAGTTTTCAGCTAGCGGGGGGCCCGAACACCGGGGAGCTGTTTTTT,CASSFQLAGGPNTGELFF
TRBJ2-7,.,.,TRBV30,TGTGCCTGGAGGTCCCCGGGCCAGGGAGGCGACGAGCAGTACTTC,CAWRSPGQGGDEQYF
TRBJ1-6,TRBD1,once,TRBV6-5,TGTGCCAGCAGCTCCGGGACAGGGAATTCACCCCTCCACTTT,CASSSGTGNSPLHF
TRBJ2-5,TRBD2,.,TRBV3-1/TRBV3-2,TGTGCCAGCAGCCCTATAGCGGGGGGGCCTGGGGAGACCCAGTACTTC,CASSPIAGGPGETQYF
TRBJ1-6,TRBD1,.,TRBV6-5,TGTGCCAGCAGCGCGGGACAGAGTAATTCACCCCTCCACTTT,CASSAGQSNSPLHF
TRBJ1-2,.,.,TRBV6-5,TGTGCCAGCAGTTACGGGGATCAGGGAAATGGCTACACCTTC,CASSYGDQGNGYTF
TRBJ1-1,.,.,TRBV3-1/TRBV3-2,TGTGCCAGCAGCCAGACACCGAACACTGAAGCTTTCTTT,CASSQTPNTEAFF
TRBJ2-5,TRBD2,.,TRBV7-7,TGTGCCAGCAGCTTTAGCGGGGGGCCGCAAGAGACCCAGTACTTC,CASSFSGGPQETQYF
TRBJ2-1,TRBD1,.,TRBV5-1,TGCGCCAGCAGCTGGACAGGGGGAATGGGGCAGTTCTTC,CASSWTGGMGQFF
TRBJ2-7,TRBD2,.,TRBV7-3,TGTGCCAGCAGCTCACTAGCGGGGGGGCCCGTCTCCTACGAGCAGTACTTC,CASSSLAGGPVSYEQYF
TRBJ2-1,.,.,TRBV5-1,TGCGCCAGCAGCTTGGGAGGGGACTTGACCTACAATGAGCAGTTCTTC,CASSLGGDLTYNEQFF
TRBJ2-2,TRBD2,once,TRBV2,TGTGCCATCAAGGGACTAGCGGTAGCCGGGGAGCTGTTTTTT,CAIKGLAVAGELFF
TRBJ1-2,TRBD1,.,TRBV5-1,TGCGCCAGCAGCCCACAGGGGATGAGCTATGGCTACACCTTC,CASSPQGMSYGYTF
TRBJ1-4,.,.,TRBV27,TGTGCCAGCAGCCATGGACATCTGGGAGAAAAACTGTTTTTT,CASSHGHLGEKLFF
TRBJ1-4,.,.,TRBV9,TGTGCCAGCAGCGTAGGATCGGGACTTAATGAAAAACTGTTTTTT,CASSVGSGLNEKLFF